The present T cell receptor beta chain was sequenced within a study of T cell responses to AZD1222 COVID-19 vaccine. Assay: immunoSEQ multiplex PCR; the TCRdb copy retains only in-frame clones and omits some. The sample gives around 170,000 clones, approximately 91% of which show up once; roughly 0.99% is in the top ten. The source is an adult in good health. The sequences come from peripheral blood, collected on day 0 of AZD1222 vaccination.

The CDR3 DNA follows: TGTGCCATCAGACAGTCATCTAACACCGGGGAGCTGTTTTTT. Its translation is CAIRQSSNTGELFF. The chain links TRBV10-3 to TRBJ2-2; D is uncertain. Germline V lookup: CDR1 ENHRY, CDR2 SYGVKD. The CDR3 has 14 residues. The V end lost 6 bases, the J end lost 2 bases, and 10 bases lay between the germline ends.